This TCR beta chain was recovered during a study of blood T cell repertoires in COVID-19. About the research overall: Both acute and convalescent COVID-19 samples were obtained from the United States, Italy and Spain. PBMCs, B-cell-depleted T cells, or T cells were the source of the cDNA or gDNA that made up the material.

Germline V lookup: CDR1 LNHDA, CDR2 SQIVND (reference sequence). The CDR3 is 13 amino acids. Trimming took 4 bases from V and 7 from J, leaving 11 bases between them. This clone was observed a few times. In the authors' workflow: Estimation of nucleated cell counts relied on the amplification of reference gene primers. Produced via immunoSEQ multiplex PCR; TCRdb's table is partial and in-frame only. That table is the source of V, J and clone size, and D and trimming were worked out from the DNA. Of 50,000 to 85,000 clones in the sample, around 80% were seen once. The TCR sequence derives from a human donor in a cohort sampled during active COVID-19. V and J are TRBV19 and TRBJ1-5; D possibly corresponds to TRBD1 (6 bases). The sample was peripheral blood. In DNA, the CDR3 is TGTGCCAGTAGTAAGGACAGAGGGCAGCCCCAGCATTTT. Translation gives CASSKDRGQPQHF.